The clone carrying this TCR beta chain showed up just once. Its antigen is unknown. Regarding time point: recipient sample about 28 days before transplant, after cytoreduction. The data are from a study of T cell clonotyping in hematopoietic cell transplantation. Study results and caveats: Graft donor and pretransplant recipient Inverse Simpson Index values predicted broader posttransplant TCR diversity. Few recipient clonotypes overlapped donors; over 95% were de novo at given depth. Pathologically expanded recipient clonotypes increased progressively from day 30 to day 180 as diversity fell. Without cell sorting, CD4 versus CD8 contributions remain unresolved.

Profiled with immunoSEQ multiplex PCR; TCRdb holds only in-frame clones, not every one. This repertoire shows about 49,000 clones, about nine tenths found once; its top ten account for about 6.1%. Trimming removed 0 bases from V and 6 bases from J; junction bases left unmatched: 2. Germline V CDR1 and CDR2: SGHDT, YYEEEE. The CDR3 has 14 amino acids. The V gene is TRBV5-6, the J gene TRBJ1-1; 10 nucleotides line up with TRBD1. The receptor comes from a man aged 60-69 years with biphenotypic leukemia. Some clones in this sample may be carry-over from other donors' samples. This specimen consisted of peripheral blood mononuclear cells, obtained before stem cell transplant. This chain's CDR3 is CASSLGTGGAEAFF. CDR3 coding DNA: TGTGCCAGCAGCTTGGGGACAGGGGGTGCTGAAGCTTTCTTT.